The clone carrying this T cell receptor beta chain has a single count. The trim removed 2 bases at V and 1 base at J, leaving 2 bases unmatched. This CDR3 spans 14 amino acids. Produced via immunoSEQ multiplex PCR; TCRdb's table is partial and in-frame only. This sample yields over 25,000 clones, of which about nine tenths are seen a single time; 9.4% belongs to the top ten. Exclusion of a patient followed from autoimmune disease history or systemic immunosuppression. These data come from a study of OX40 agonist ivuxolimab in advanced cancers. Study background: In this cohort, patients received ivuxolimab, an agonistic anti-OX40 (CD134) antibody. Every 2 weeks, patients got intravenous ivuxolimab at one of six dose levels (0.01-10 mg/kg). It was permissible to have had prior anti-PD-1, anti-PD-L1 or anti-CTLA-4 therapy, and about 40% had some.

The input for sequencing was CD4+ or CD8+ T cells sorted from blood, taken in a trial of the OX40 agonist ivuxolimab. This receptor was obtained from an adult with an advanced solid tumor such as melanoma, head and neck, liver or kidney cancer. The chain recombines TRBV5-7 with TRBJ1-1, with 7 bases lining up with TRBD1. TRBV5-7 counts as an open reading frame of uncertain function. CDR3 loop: CASSFGQANTEAFF. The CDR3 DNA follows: TGTGCCAGCAGCTTCGGACAGGCGAACACTGAAGCTTTCTTT.